These T cell receptor beta chains were read from a single sample in a study of control samples from healthy donors and cancer patients. Only in-frame clones appear in the TCRdb table, and some are missing; sequencing was by immunoSEQ multiplex PCR. The data hold under 150,000 clones, with around 87% observed a single time. Sequencing used blood. The receptor source for this set is a man aged 55-75 years in good health. Both conserved end residues are part of each CDR3. Each record gives: CDR3 protein, CDR3 DNA, J gene, V gene, D gene, clone size. The D gene is left open where the match is weak. Expanded clones get a size class; other rows say once, few or many, or leave the size out.

CDR3 protein: CASTFRGSGGRSPLHF
CDR3 DNA: TGTGCCAGCACCTTTAGGGGGTCCGGGGGTAGATCACCCCTCCACTTT
J gene: TRBJ1-6
V gene: TRBV7-2
D gene: .
clone size: .

CDR3 protein: CASGRGRNYGYTF
CDR3 DNA: TGTGCCAGCGGAAGGGGGCGAAACTATGGCTACACCTTC
J gene: TRBJ1-2
V gene: TRBV6-5
D gene: TRBD1
clone size: .

CDR3 protein: CASPGTESGGLLDPQNTGELFF
CDR3 DNA: TGTGCCAGTCCCGGGACAGAAAGCGGGGGTTTGTTGGACCCACAGAACACCGGGGAGCTGTTTTTT
J gene: TRBJ2-2
V gene: TRBV19
D gene: .
clone size: .

CDR3 protein: CASRRTVDTQYF
CDR3 DNA: TGTGCCAGCAGACGCACCGTAGATACGCAGTATTTT
J gene: TRBJ2-3
V gene: TRBV12-3/TRBV12-4
D gene: .
clone size: many

CDR3 protein: CASSLALNTEAFF
CDR3 DNA: TGTGCCAGCAGCTTGGCGTTGAACACTGAAGCTTTCTTT
J gene: TRBJ1-1
V gene: TRBV5-6
D gene: .
clone size: .

CDR3 protein: CASSGDTDTQYF
CDR3 DNA: TGTGCCAGTAGCGGGGACACAGATACGCAGTATTTT
J gene: TRBJ2-3
V gene: TRBV19
D gene: .
clone size: .

CDR3 protein: CASSLVANVPDTQYF
CDR3 DNA: TGTGCCAGCAGCTTAGTTGCTAATGTCCCAGATACGCAGTATTTT
J gene: TRBJ2-3
V gene: TRBV11-2
D gene: .
clone size: .

CDR3 protein: CASSIVAGEINYGYTF
CDR3 DNA: TGTGCCAGTAGTATAGTAGCCGGGGAGATTAACTATGGCTACACCTTC
J gene: TRBJ1-2
V gene: TRBV19
D gene: .
clone size: .

CDR3 protein: CASSQGTNTGELFF
CDR3 DNA: TGTGCCAGCAGCCAAGGCACTAACACCGGGGAGCTGTTTTTT
J gene: TRBJ2-2
V gene: TRBV3-1/TRBV3-2
D gene: .
clone size: .

CDR3 protein: CASSLVSGGYEQYF
CDR3 DNA: TGTGCCAGCAGCTTGGTATCCGGGGGTTACGAGCAGTACTTC
J gene: TRBJ2-7
V gene: TRBV5-4
D gene: .
clone size: .

CDR3 protein: CASPADSNSREQYF
CDR3 DNA: TGTGCCAGCCCCGCCGACTCTAATTCGCGGGAGCAGTACTTC
J gene: TRBJ2-7
V gene: TRBV6-5
D gene: .
clone size: .

CDR3 protein: CAWSFRVTQYF
CDR3 DNA: TGTGCCTGGAGTTTCCGCGTGACCCAGTACTTC
J gene: TRBJ2-5
V gene: TRBV30
D gene: .
clone size: once

CDR3 protein: CASSSPGGLAGVEQYF
CDR3 DNA: TGCGCCAGCAGCTCTCCAGGGGGGCTAGCGGGGGTCGAGCAGTACTTC
J gene: TRBJ2-7
V gene: TRBV5-1
D gene: TRBD2
clone size: .

CDR3 protein: CASSYTPRRPDTQYF
CDR3 DNA: TGTGCCAGCAGTTACACTCCACGGCGCCCAGATACGCAGTATTTT
J gene: TRBJ2-3
V gene: TRBV6-5
D gene: .
clone size: .

CDR3 protein: CASSPPERQKLHF
CDR3 DNA: TGTGCCAGCAGCCCCCCCGAGCGGCAAAAACTCCACTTT
J gene: TRBJ1-6
V gene: TRBV7-2
D gene: .
clone size: .

CDR3 protein: CASKRQGSNQPQHF
CDR3 DNA: TGTGCCAGCAAGAGACAGGGGAGCAATCAGCCCCAGCATTTT
J gene: TRBJ1-5
V gene: TRBV27
D gene: TRBD1
clone size: .

CDR3 protein: CASSLRGGLGYEQYF
CDR3 DNA: TGCGCCAGCAGCCTTCGGGGGGGCCTGGGTTACGAGCAGTACTTC
J gene: TRBJ2-7
V gene: TRBV4-1
D gene: TRBD2
clone size: .

CDR3 protein: CASSQLDSNYGYTF
CDR3 DNA: TGCGCCAGCAGCCAGCTGGACAGCAACTATGGCTACACCTTC
J gene: TRBJ1-2
V gene: TRBV5-1
D gene: .
clone size: .

CDR3 protein: CASSHTGGGTDTQYF
CDR3 DNA: TGCGCCAGCAGCCATACAGGCGGGGGCACAGATACGCAGTATTTT
J gene: TRBJ2-3
V gene: TRBV4-3
D gene: .
clone size: .

CDR3 protein: CASSLDRRYGGTEAFF
CDR3 DNA: TGTGCCAGCAGCTTAGATCGAAGATACGGGGGGACTGAAGCTTTCTTT
J gene: TRBJ1-1
V gene: TRBV11-2
D gene: .
clone size: .

CDR3 protein: CASSQVGTGDYGYTF
CDR3 DNA: TGCGCCAGCAGCCAAGTTGGGACAGGGGATTATGGCTACACCTTC
J gene: TRBJ1-2
V gene: TRBV4-3
D gene: TRBD1
clone size: .

CDR3 protein: CASSSTQVDTQYF
CDR3 DNA: TGTGCCAGCAGCTCAACTCAGGTAGATACGCAGTATTTT
J gene: TRBJ2-3
V gene: TRBV7-2
D gene: .
clone size: .

CDR3 protein: CASSYSHNSNQPQHF
CDR3 DNA: TGTGCCAGCAGTTACTCGCATAATAGCAATCAGCCCCAGCATTTT
J gene: TRBJ1-5
V gene: TRBV6-5
D gene: .
clone size: .

CDR3 protein: CASSYTASNQPQHF
CDR3 DNA: TGTGCCAGCAGCTATACCGCTAGCAATCAGCCCCAGCATTTT
J gene: TRBJ1-5
V gene: TRBV7-9
D gene: .
clone size: once

CDR3 protein: CASRQTGTVLNTGELFF
CDR3 DNA: TGTGCCAGCAGACAAACCGGGACGGTGCTAAACACCGGGGAGCTGTTTTTT
J gene: TRBJ2-2
V gene: TRBV28
D gene: .
clone size: .

CDR3 protein: CASSLGGTGVSYEQYF
CDR3 DNA: TGCGCCAGCAGCTTGGGAGGGACAGGCGTCTCCTACGAGCAGTACTTC
J gene: TRBJ2-7
V gene: TRBV5-1
D gene: TRBD1
clone size: once

CDR3 protein: CASSLDRGPYEQYF
CDR3 DNA: TGTGCCAGCAGCTTAGACAGGGGACCCTACGAGCAGTACTTC
J gene: TRBJ2-7
V gene: TRBV11-2
D gene: .
clone size: .